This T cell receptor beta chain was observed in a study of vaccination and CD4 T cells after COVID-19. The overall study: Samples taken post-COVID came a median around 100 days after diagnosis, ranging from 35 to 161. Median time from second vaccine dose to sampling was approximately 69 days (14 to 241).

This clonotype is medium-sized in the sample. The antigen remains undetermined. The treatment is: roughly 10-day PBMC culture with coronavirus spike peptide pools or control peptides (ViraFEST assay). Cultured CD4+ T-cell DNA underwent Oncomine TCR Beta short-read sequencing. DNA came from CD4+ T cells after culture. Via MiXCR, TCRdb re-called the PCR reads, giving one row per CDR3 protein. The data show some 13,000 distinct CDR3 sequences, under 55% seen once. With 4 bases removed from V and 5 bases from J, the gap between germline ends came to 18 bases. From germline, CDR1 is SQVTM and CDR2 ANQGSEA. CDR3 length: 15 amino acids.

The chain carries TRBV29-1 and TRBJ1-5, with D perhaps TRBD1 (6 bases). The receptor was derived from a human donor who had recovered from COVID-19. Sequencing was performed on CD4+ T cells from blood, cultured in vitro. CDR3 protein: CSVGQDTGRDQPQHF. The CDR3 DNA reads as TGCAGCGTTGGACAGGATACAGGGAGGGATCAGCCCCAGCATTTT. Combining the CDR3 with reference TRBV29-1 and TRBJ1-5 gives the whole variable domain SAVISQKPSRDICQRGTSLTIQCQVDSQVTMMFWYRQQPGQSLTLIATANQGSEATYESGFVIDKFPISRPNLTFSTLTVSNMSPEDSSIYLCSVGQDTGRDQPQHFGDGTRLSIL.